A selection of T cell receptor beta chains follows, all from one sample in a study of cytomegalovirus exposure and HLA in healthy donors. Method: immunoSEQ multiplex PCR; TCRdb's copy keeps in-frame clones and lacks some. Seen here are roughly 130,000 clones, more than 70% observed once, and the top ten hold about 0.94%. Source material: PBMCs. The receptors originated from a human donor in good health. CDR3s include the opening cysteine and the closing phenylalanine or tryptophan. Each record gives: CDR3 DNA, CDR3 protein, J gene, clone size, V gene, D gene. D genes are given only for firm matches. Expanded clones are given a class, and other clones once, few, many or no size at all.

cdr3_nt: TGTGCCAGCAGTGTTGAGGGGGGGAGCAATCAGCCCCAGCATTTT
cdr3_aa: CASSVEGGSNQPQHF
j_call: TRBJ1-5
clone_size: -
v_call: TRBV2
d_call: -

cdr3_nt: TGTGCCAGCAGTTTTACGAGGTCGTACACTGAAGCTTTCTTT
cdr3_aa: CASSFTRSYTEAFF
j_call: TRBJ1-1
clone_size: -
v_call: TRBV28
d_call: -

cdr3_nt: TGTGCCAGCAGCCCCGCCGGAGGTGCTCAGCCCCAGCATTTT
cdr3_aa: CASSPAGGAQPQHF
j_call: TRBJ1-5
clone_size: few
v_call: TRBV6-5
d_call: -

cdr3_nt: TGTGCCAGCAGCCTAGACAGGGGAGGCTATGGCTACACCTTC
cdr3_aa: CASSLDRGGYGYTF
j_call: TRBJ1-2
clone_size: -
v_call: TRBV5-4
d_call: TRBD1

cdr3_nt: TGTGCCAGCAGTGATGGTCGGGGGGGGACCTATGGCTACACCTTC
cdr3_aa: CASSDGRGGTYGYTF
j_call: TRBJ1-2
clone_size: -
v_call: TRBV2
d_call: -

cdr3_nt: TGCGCCAGCAGTGACTCGGGGTGGGCCACTGAAGCTTTCTTT
cdr3_aa: CASSDSGWATEAFF
j_call: TRBJ1-1
clone_size: -
v_call: TRBV10-2
d_call: -

cdr3_nt: TGTGCCAGCAGCCAATGGGCGGGGGGCTCAAACAATGAGCAGTTCTTC
cdr3_aa: CASSQWAGGSNNEQFF
j_call: TRBJ2-1
clone_size: -
v_call: TRBV14
d_call: TRBD2

cdr3_nt: TGTGCCAGCAGTTACCCTAGCGGGGGAAACTACGAGCAGTACTTC
cdr3_aa: CASSYPSGGNYEQYF
j_call: TRBJ2-7
clone_size: -
v_call: TRBV6-6
d_call: TRBD2

cdr3_nt: TGTGCCAGCAGCGTCCTAGCGGGGGGGCCCCTAGATACGCAGTATTTT
cdr3_aa: CASSVLAGGPLDTQYF
j_call: TRBJ2-3
clone_size: once
v_call: TRBV9
d_call: TRBD2

cdr3_nt: TGTGCCAGCAGGGTACGACAGGGGGATTCACCCCTCCACTTT
cdr3_aa: CASRVRQGDSPLHF
j_call: TRBJ1-6
clone_size: once
v_call: TRBV2
d_call: TRBD1

cdr3_nt: TGTGCCAGCAGCCCAGAAATCCGATCTGGAAACACCATATATTTT
cdr3_aa: CASSPEIRSGNTIYF
j_call: TRBJ1-3
clone_size: -
v_call: TRBV9
d_call: -

cdr3_nt: TGTGCCAGCAGCCGCGGGACAGGCCCTAGCACAGATACGCAGTATTTT
cdr3_aa: CASSRGTGPSTDTQYF
j_call: TRBJ2-3
clone_size: -
v_call: TRBV7-6
d_call: TRBD1

cdr3_nt: TGTGCCAGCAGCCAAGCTACGGGACTAGCGGGGGGGCGGTCCAATGAGCAGTTCTTC
cdr3_aa: CASSQATGLAGGRSNEQFF
j_call: TRBJ2-1
clone_size: -
v_call: TRBV14
d_call: TRBD2

cdr3_nt: TGTGCCAGCAGTATTGAAAGCGGGGGGTTCTACAATGAGCAGTTCTTC
cdr3_aa: CASSIESGGFYNEQFF
j_call: TRBJ2-1
clone_size: -
v_call: TRBV6-6
d_call: TRBD2

cdr3_nt: TGTGCCAGCAGCTCCACGCGGGGACGGACCTACGAGCAGTACTTC
cdr3_aa: CASSSTRGRTYEQYF
j_call: TRBJ2-7
clone_size: -
v_call: TRBV7-9
d_call: -

cdr3_nt: TGTGCCAGCAGCGTGGTAGCGGGTTACAATGAGCAGTTCTTC
cdr3_aa: CASSVVAGYNEQFF
j_call: TRBJ2-1
clone_size: -
v_call: TRBV7-9
d_call: TRBD2

cdr3_nt: TGTGCCAGCAAGCGCAGCTCAAATTCACCCCTCCACTTT
cdr3_aa: CASKRSSNSPLHF
j_call: TRBJ1-6
clone_size: few
v_call: TRBV2
d_call: -

cdr3_nt: TGTGCCAGCAGTGAATCGAGGCTATGGGGGGCCAACGTCCTGACTTTC
cdr3_aa: CASSESRLWGANVLTF
j_call: TRBJ2-6
clone_size: -
v_call: TRBV6-1
d_call: -

cdr3_nt: TGTGCCACCAGCAGAGATCGGTCTGGAAACACCATATATTTT
cdr3_aa: CATSRDRSGNTIYF
j_call: TRBJ1-3
clone_size: -
v_call: TRBV15
d_call: -

cdr3_nt: TGTGCCAGCAGCCCTTATAGCGGGGGGGGTGAAGATACGCAGTATTTT
cdr3_aa: CASSPYSGGGEDTQYF
j_call: TRBJ2-3
clone_size: -
v_call: TRBV5-4
d_call: TRBD2

cdr3_nt: TGTGCCAGCAGTCCCCTCCGACAGGGGCGTTTATTGCGGGAGACCCAGTACTTC
cdr3_aa: CASSPLRQGRLLRETQYF
j_call: TRBJ2-5
clone_size: -
v_call: TRBV7-9
d_call: TRBD1

cdr3_nt: TGTTCCAGCAGCTTAATATACGAGCAGTACTTC
cdr3_aa: CSSSLIYEQYF
j_call: TRBJ2-7
clone_size: once
v_call: TRBV7-9
d_call: -

cdr3_nt: TGCGCCAGCAGCCAAGGCCAGAACTATGGCTACACCTTC
cdr3_aa: CASSQGQNYGYTF
j_call: TRBJ1-2
clone_size: -
v_call: TRBV4-1
d_call: -

cdr3_nt: TGTGCCAGCACCCGGAACACTGAAGCTTTCTTT
cdr3_aa: CASTRNTEAFF
j_call: TRBJ1-1
clone_size: few
v_call: TRBV6-5
d_call: -

cdr3_nt: TGCGCCAGCAGCCCTGGACAGGGGAAACCCTACGAGCAGTACTTC
cdr3_aa: CASSPGQGKPYEQYF
j_call: TRBJ2-7
clone_size: -
v_call: TRBV5-1
d_call: TRBD1

cdr3_nt: TGTGCCAGCAGCCCAGGGTTCGGCCGCAATGAGCAGTTCTTC
cdr3_aa: CASSPGFGRNEQFF
j_call: TRBJ2-1
clone_size: -
v_call: TRBV2
d_call: -

cdr3_nt: TGCGCCAGCAGCCAAGGGGCTATGTCTACCTACGAGCAGTACTTC
cdr3_aa: CASSQGAMSTYEQYF
j_call: TRBJ2-7
clone_size: many
v_call: TRBV4-1
d_call: -

cdr3_nt: TGTGCCATCAGTGAGTCGGGCGGACTTAGCAATCAGCCCCAGCATTTT
cdr3_aa: CAISESGGLSNQPQHF
j_call: TRBJ1-5
clone_size: -
v_call: TRBV10-3
d_call: -

cdr3_nt: TGTGCCAGCAGTGAAGGCGGAGCCCCCTACGAGCAGTACTTC
cdr3_aa: CASSEGGAPYEQYF
j_call: TRBJ2-7
clone_size: -
v_call: TRBV25-1
d_call: -

cdr3_nt: TGTGCCAGCAGCTGGGGACAGAGCAATCAGCCCCAGCATTTT
cdr3_aa: CASSWGQSNQPQHF
j_call: TRBJ1-5
clone_size: few
v_call: TRBV7-2
d_call: TRBD1

cdr3_nt: TGTGCCAGCAGTGTCCAGGGTCACACTGAAGCTTTCTTT
cdr3_aa: CASSVQGHTEAFF
j_call: TRBJ1-1
clone_size: few
v_call: TRBV2
d_call: -

cdr3_nt: TGCGCCAGCAGCTTGACCCAACCCGGGGAGACTGAAGCTTTCTTT
cdr3_aa: CASSLTQPGETEAFF
j_call: TRBJ1-1
clone_size: -
v_call: TRBV5-1
d_call: -

cdr3_nt: TGTGCCAGCAGACAGGGCGGTCAGCCCCAGCATTTT
cdr3_aa: CASRQGGQPQHF
j_call: TRBJ1-5
clone_size: -
v_call: TRBV27
d_call: -

cdr3_nt: TGTGCCAGCAGCGAGGGACAGGCTCCTTATCAGCCCCAGCATTTT
cdr3_aa: CASSEGQAPYQPQHF
j_call: TRBJ1-5
clone_size: -
v_call: TRBV9
d_call: TRBD1

cdr3_nt: TGTGCCAGCAGTGAGCCAGGACAGATCTTCAATGAAAAACTGTTTTTT
cdr3_aa: CASSEPGQIFNEKLFF
j_call: TRBJ1-4
clone_size: few
v_call: TRBV6-4
d_call: -

cdr3_nt: TGTGCCAGCAGAGACTATAGCAATCAGCCCCAGCATTTT
cdr3_aa: CASRDYSNQPQHF
j_call: TRBJ1-5
clone_size: -
v_call: TRBV2
d_call: -

cdr3_nt: TGTGCCAGCAGCTTAGACAGGGCACGCGAGCAGTACTTC
cdr3_aa: CASSLDRAREQYF
j_call: TRBJ2-7
clone_size: -
v_call: TRBV7-9
d_call: -

cdr3_nt: TGTGCCAGCAGCACAGGGGACCCCTCTCCAAGCAATGAGCAGTTCTTC
cdr3_aa: CASSTGDPSPSNEQFF
j_call: TRBJ2-1
clone_size: -
v_call: TRBV9
d_call: TRBD1

cdr3_nt: TGTGCCAGCAGCTCTCGAGACGAGGTAGGCCAGCCCCAGCATTTT
cdr3_aa: CASSSRDEVGQPQHF
j_call: TRBJ1-5
clone_size: -
v_call: TRBV7-6
d_call: -

cdr3_nt: TGTGCCAGCAGCTCCAAAGGGGGCAACACTGAAGCTTTCTTT
cdr3_aa: CASSSKGGNTEAFF
j_call: TRBJ1-1
clone_size: -
v_call: TRBV7-6
d_call: TRBD1

cdr3_nt: TGCGCCAGCAGCTTGACCTTATCCGGGACAGGGTCGGGGGAAAAACTGTTTTTT
cdr3_aa: CASSLTLSGTGSGEKLFF
j_call: TRBJ1-4
clone_size: -
v_call: TRBV5-1
d_call: TRBD1

cdr3_nt: TGTGCCAGCAGTAGGGACAGATTCAAAGAGACCCAGTACTTC
cdr3_aa: CASSRDRFKETQYF
j_call: TRBJ2-5
clone_size: -
v_call: TRBV6-6
d_call: TRBD1

cdr3_nt: TGTGCCAGCAGCTACATCAGGGGAGGGGGAAACACCATATATTTT
cdr3_aa: CASSYIRGGGNTIYF
j_call: TRBJ1-3
clone_size: -
v_call: TRBV11-2
d_call: -

cdr3_nt: TGTGCCAGCAGCCGGCCGGAGGGTTTAGGAAACACCATATATTTT
cdr3_aa: CASSRPEGLGNTIYF
j_call: TRBJ1-3
clone_size: -
v_call: TRBV6-5
d_call: -

cdr3_nt: TGTGCCAGCAGCCAGGACAGCAACAATGAGCAGTTCTTC
cdr3_aa: CASSQDSNNEQFF
j_call: TRBJ2-1
clone_size: -
v_call: TRBV5-4
d_call: -

cdr3_nt: TGTTCCAGCAGGACCGGGACACATCCCCAGCATTTT
cdr3_aa: CSSRTGTHPQHF
j_call: TRBJ1-5
clone_size: -
v_call: TRBV7-9
d_call: -

cdr3_nt: TGTGCCAGCAGTTTGCGGACAGCCCTAAGCTCCTACAATGAGCAGTTCTTC
cdr3_aa: CASSLRTALSSYNEQFF
j_call: TRBJ2-1
clone_size: once
v_call: TRBV27
d_call: -

cdr3_nt: TGTGCCAGCAGCTCCCCGGGGGATACGCAGTATTTT
cdr3_aa: CASSSPGDTQYF
j_call: TRBJ2-3
clone_size: -
v_call: TRBV7-2
d_call: -

cdr3_nt: TGTGCCAGCAGCTTACTAGGGAGGGAGCAGTACTTC
cdr3_aa: CASSLLGREQYF
j_call: TRBJ2-7
clone_size: -
v_call: TRBV7-9
d_call: -

cdr3_nt: TGTGCCAGCAGCATCGGACTGAACAATGAGCAGTTCTTC
cdr3_aa: CASSIGLNNEQFF
j_call: TRBJ2-1
clone_size: -
v_call: TRBV7-8
d_call: -

cdr3_nt: TGTGCCAGTAGTATAGATCTACGGGACTATGGCTACACCTTC
cdr3_aa: CASSIDLRDYGYTF
j_call: TRBJ1-2
clone_size: -
v_call: TRBV19
d_call: -

cdr3_nt: TGTGCCAGCAAGACAGGGAACACTGAAGCTTTCTTT
cdr3_aa: CASKTGNTEAFF
j_call: TRBJ1-1
clone_size: -
v_call: TRBV6-6
d_call: -

cdr3_nt: TGTGCCAGCCAGGACAGGGAGGGTTATGGCTACACCTTC
cdr3_aa: CASQDREGYGYTF
j_call: TRBJ1-2
clone_size: few
v_call: TRBV19
d_call: TRBD1

cdr3_nt: TGTGCCAGCAGCTCTCCTCGCTCTGGAAACACCATATATTTT
cdr3_aa: CASSSPRSGNTIYF
j_call: TRBJ1-3
clone_size: -
v_call: TRBV7-9
d_call: -

cdr3_nt: TGTGCCAGCAGCTTGGACAGGGGAGCCGAGCAGTACTTC
cdr3_aa: CASSLDRGAEQYF
j_call: TRBJ2-7
clone_size: -
v_call: TRBV5-6
d_call: TRBD1

cdr3_nt: TGCGCCAGCAGCCGGGTGGGCACAGGGGGTGATGAAAAACTGTTTTTT
cdr3_aa: CASSRVGTGGDEKLFF
j_call: TRBJ1-4
clone_size: -
v_call: TRBV4-1
d_call: TRBD1

cdr3_nt: TGTGCCAGCATAGCCACCGCAGGGGTCTCTGGAAACACCATATATTTT
cdr3_aa: CASIATAGVSGNTIYF
j_call: TRBJ1-3
clone_size: -
v_call: TRBV28
d_call: -

cdr3_nt: TGTGCCAGCAGTGTAGGCTCTCCTCGGGGGACCACGAACACTGAAGCTTTCTTT
cdr3_aa: CASSVGSPRGTTNTEAFF
j_call: TRBJ1-1
clone_size: -
v_call: TRBV2
d_call: -

cdr3_nt: TGTGCCAGCAGTTACCAGGCGGGACCCTGGCCCCAGCATTTT
cdr3_aa: CASSYQAGPWPQHF
j_call: TRBJ1-5
clone_size: once
v_call: TRBV6-5
d_call: -